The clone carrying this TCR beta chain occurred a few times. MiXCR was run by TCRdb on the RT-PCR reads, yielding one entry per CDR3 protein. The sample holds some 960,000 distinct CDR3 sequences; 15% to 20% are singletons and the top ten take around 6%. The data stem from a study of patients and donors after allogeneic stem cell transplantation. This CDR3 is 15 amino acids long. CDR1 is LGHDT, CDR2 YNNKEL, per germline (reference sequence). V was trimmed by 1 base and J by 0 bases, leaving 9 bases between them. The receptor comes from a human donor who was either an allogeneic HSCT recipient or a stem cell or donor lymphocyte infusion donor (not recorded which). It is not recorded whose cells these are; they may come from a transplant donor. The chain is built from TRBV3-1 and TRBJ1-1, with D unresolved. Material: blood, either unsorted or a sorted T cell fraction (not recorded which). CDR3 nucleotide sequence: TGTGCCAGCAGCCAAGGGGAGGTTATGAACACTGAAGCTTTCTTT. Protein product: CASSQGEVMNTEAFF.